Described below is a single TCR beta chain sequence and its context. Its antigen remains unidentified. These data originate in a study of T cells expressing NK-cell markers. At the level of the study: Within the sequenced cohort of eight donors, seven exhibited HCMV seropositivity and one was seronegative.

Findings and caveats of the study: One observes that, in a few donors, these clonotypes were also the leading ones within the CD3+CD56-NKG2C+ fraction.

It was by 5'RACE template switching with UMIs that TCR beta cDNA was made. TCRdb reprocessed the 5' RACE reads and reports one entry per CDR3 protein, with no DNA. This sample's table has 150,000 to 180,000 distinct CDR3 sequences. Germline-derived CDR1 and CDR2 are SGHVS and FQNEAQ. The CDR3 contains 15 residues. Sequenced sample: blood T cells: a sorted CD56 or NKG2C T cell subset, CD4+ or CD8+ T cells, or bulk PBMC T cells (not recorded which). The clonotype was recovered from a woman in her 50s in good health. The gene calls are TRBV7-8 and TRBJ2-1; TCRdb lists TRBD2, though no DNA is available to test this call. CDR3 region: CASSSPGLAGYEQFF.